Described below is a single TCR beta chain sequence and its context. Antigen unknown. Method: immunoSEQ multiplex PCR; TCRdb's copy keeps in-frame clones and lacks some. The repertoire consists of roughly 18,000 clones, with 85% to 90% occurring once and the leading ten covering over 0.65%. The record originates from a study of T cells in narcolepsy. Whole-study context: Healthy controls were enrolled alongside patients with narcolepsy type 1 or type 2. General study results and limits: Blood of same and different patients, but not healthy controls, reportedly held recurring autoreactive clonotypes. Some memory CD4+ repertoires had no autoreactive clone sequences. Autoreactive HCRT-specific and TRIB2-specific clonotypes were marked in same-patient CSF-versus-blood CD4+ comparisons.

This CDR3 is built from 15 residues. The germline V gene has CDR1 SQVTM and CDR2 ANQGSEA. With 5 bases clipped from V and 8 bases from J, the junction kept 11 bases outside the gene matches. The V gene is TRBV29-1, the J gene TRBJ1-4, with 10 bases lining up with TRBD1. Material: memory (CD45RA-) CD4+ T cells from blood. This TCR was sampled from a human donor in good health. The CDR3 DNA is TGCAGCGTTCGACAGGGGGCCAGCTTGGGCGAAAAACTGTTTTTT. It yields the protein CSVRQGASLGEKLFF.